A selection of T cell receptor beta chains follows, all from one sample in a study of blood T cells in healthy people across ages. MiXCR, run by TCRdb on the 5' RACE reads, gives a single entry per CDR3 protein. Of 750,000 to 950,000 distinct CDR3 sequences listed, roughly 24% were seen once; the top ten hold about 3%. These same data were also listed under a study on T cells of mothers and their children.

Sequenced input: blood. Source of these receptors: a boy between 5 and 17 years old in good health. Each CDR3 is given with its conserved first and last residue. The order of the fields is J gene, D gene, clone size, V gene, CDR3 protein, CDR3 DNA. The D gene is left open where the match is weak. Not all rows give a size; the values are once, few, many and, for expanded clones, a class.

j_call: TRBJ1-1; d_call: -; clone_size: -; v_call: TRBV30; cdr3_aa: CAWSVIVNTEAFF; cdr3_nt: TGTGCCTGGAGTGTAATAGTGAACACTGAAGCTTTCTTT
j_call: TRBJ1-2; d_call: -; clone_size: once; v_call: TRBV11-2; cdr3_aa: CASSPQTQLFLGYTF; cdr3_nt: TGTGCCAGCAGCCCACAGACACAGCTATTTTTAGGCTACACCTTC
j_call: TRBJ2-4; d_call: -; clone_size: few; v_call: TRBV5-1; cdr3_aa: CASSPGGTGGNIQYF; cdr3_nt: TGCGCCAGCAGCCCCGGGGGGACAGGCGGCAACATTCAGTACTTC
j_call: TRBJ2-2; d_call: TRBD1; clone_size: -; v_call: TRBV10-3; cdr3_aa: CAISERRQGAGGELFF; cdr3_nt: TGTGCCATCAGTGAGAGGAGACAGGGGGCGGGCGGGGAGCTGTTTTTT
j_call: TRBJ1-4; d_call: TRBD1; clone_size: -; v_call: TRBV29-1; cdr3_aa: CSVDRGGTNEKLFF; cdr3_nt: TGCAGCGTGGACAGGGGCGGAACTAATGAAAAACTGTTTTTT
j_call: TRBJ1-4; d_call: -; clone_size: -; v_call: TRBV7-9; cdr3_aa: CASSLERGMANEKLFF; cdr3_nt: TGTGCCAGCAGCTTAGAGCGAGGGATGGCTAATGAAAAACTGTTTTTT
j_call: TRBJ2-5; d_call: -; clone_size: -; v_call: TRBV5-5; cdr3_aa: CASRFLRGSQETQYF; cdr3_nt: TGTGCCAGCAGGTTTTTAAGGGGGAGCCAAGAGACCCAGTACTTC
j_call: TRBJ2-1; d_call: -; clone_size: -; v_call: TRBV6-2/TRBV6-3; cdr3_aa: CASTLPSKGNPVDEQFF; cdr3_nt: TGTGCCAGCACCCTCCCGTCTAAGGGGAACCCTGTCGATGAGCAGTTCTTC
j_call: TRBJ1-4; d_call: -; clone_size: -; v_call: TRBV29-1; cdr3_aa: CSVEDPRLTNEKPFF; cdr3_nt: TGCAGCGTTGAAGATCCCAGGCTAACTAATGAAAAACCGTTTTTT
j_call: TRBJ1-1; d_call: -; clone_size: few; v_call: TRBV11-2; cdr3_aa: CASKSTYNTEAFF; cdr3_nt: TGTGCCAGCAAATCGACATACAACACTGAAGCTTTCTTT
j_call: TRBJ1-5; d_call: TRBD1; clone_size: -; v_call: TRBV6-6; cdr3_aa: CASSGPGQGYQAQHF; cdr3_nt: TGTGCCAGCAGCGGCCCCGGACAGGGGTACCAGGCTCAGCATTTT
j_call: TRBJ2-5; d_call: TRBD1; clone_size: -; v_call: TRBV29-1; cdr3_aa: CSVVGQGSETQYF; cdr3_nt: TGCAGCGTGGTCGGACAGGGGAGTGAGACCCAGTACTTC
j_call: TRBJ2-3; d_call: -; clone_size: -; v_call: TRBV3-1; cdr3_aa: CASTQRGTDTQYF; cdr3_nt: TGTGCCAGCACCCAAAGGGGGACAGATACGCAGTATTTT
j_call: TRBJ2-5; d_call: TRBD1; clone_size: -; v_call: TRBV5-1; cdr3_aa: CASSSAGTGEETQYF; cdr3_nt: TGCGCCAGCAGCTCTGCCGGGACAGGGGAAGAGACCCAGTACTTC
j_call: TRBJ2-1; d_call: -; clone_size: -; v_call: TRBV5-1; cdr3_aa: CASSLEWSRNEQFF; cdr3_nt: TGCGCCAGCAGCTTGGAATGGAGTCGAAATGAGCAGTTCTTC
j_call: TRBJ2-3; d_call: TRBD2; clone_size: -; v_call: TRBV4-1; cdr3_aa: CASSQESGGAADTQYF; cdr3_nt: TGCGCCAGCAGCCAAGAAAGCGGGGGGGCCGCAGATACGCAGTATTTT
j_call: TRBJ2-7; d_call: TRBD1; clone_size: -; v_call: TRBV5-5; cdr3_aa: CASSSRGQGIEQYF; cdr3_nt: TGTGCCAGCAGCTCGCGGGGACAGGGTATCGAGCAGTACTTC
j_call: TRBJ2-1; d_call: -; clone_size: -; v_call: TRBV4-1; cdr3_aa: CASKGGTSYNEQFF; cdr3_nt: TGCGCCAGCAAGGGGGGCACCTCCTACAATGAGCAGTTCTTC
j_call: TRBJ2-3; d_call: -; clone_size: -; v_call: TRBV6-5; cdr3_aa: CASTRGGSTDTQYF; cdr3_nt: TGTGCCAGCACCAGAGGGGGGAGCACAGATACGCAGTATTTT
j_call: TRBJ1-6; d_call: -; clone_size: few; v_call: TRBV7-2; cdr3_aa: CASSLGVTDSPLHF; cdr3_nt: TGTGCCAGCAGCTTAGGTGTAACAGATTCACCCCTCCACTTT
j_call: TRBJ2-5; d_call: -; clone_size: -; v_call: TRBV27; cdr3_aa: CARPSGLGETQYF; cdr3_nt: TGTGCCAGACCCTCGGGATTGGGGGAGACCCAGTACTTC
j_call: TRBJ2-1; d_call: TRBD1; clone_size: few; v_call: TRBV5-1; cdr3_aa: CASSSLPGQGGDEQFF; cdr3_nt: TGCGCCAGCAGCTCACTCCCGGGACAGGGTGGGGATGAGCAGTTCTTC
j_call: TRBJ2-5; d_call: TRBD1; clone_size: -; v_call: TRBV5-1; cdr3_aa: CASTFSPGQGTYEEYF; cdr3_nt: TGCGCCAGCACCTTTTCTCCCGGACAGGGGACCTACGAGGAGTACTTC
j_call: TRBJ1-1; d_call: -; clone_size: -; v_call: TRBV10-3; cdr3_aa: CAISGSSNTEAFF; cdr3_nt: TGTGCCATCAGTGGCAGCTCGAACACTGAAGCTTTCTTT
j_call: TRBJ2-5; d_call: -; clone_size: few; v_call: TRBV5-5; cdr3_aa: CASSSRSGVETQYF; cdr3_nt: TGTGCCAGCAGCTCTAGGTCGGGGGTCGAGACCCAGTACTTC
j_call: TRBJ2-7; d_call: -; clone_size: many; v_call: TRBV6-5; cdr3_aa: CASSYSRGYEQYF; cdr3_nt: TGTGCCAGCAGTTACTCCAGGGGCTACGAGCAGTACTTC